This T cell receptor beta chain was captured in a study of tumor-infiltrating lymphocytes in primary liver carcinoma (dated by TCRdb to the late 2010s). About the study as a whole: Of the five patients, three men and two women aged 30 to 69 years, four had hepatocellular carcinoma and one had combined HCC and intrahepatic cholangiocarcinoma. Across five regions of each liver tumor, along with adjacent normal tissue and blood, the study brought together TCRbeta repertoire sequencing, expression microarrays and whole-exome sequencing. The five patients had tumors staged T1-T3 N0M0, with maximum diameters ranging from roughly 4 to 10 cm. High reproducibility was observed for the technical replicate repertoires, with mean shared-clone rates roughly 0.92 and correlation coefficients above 0.95. Each sample produced about 3.65 to 7.13 million productive TCRbeta reads, and read depth showed no significant difference between tissue types. A total of roughly 35 specimens from 5 patients underwent TCRbeta repertoire sequencing, comprising around 25 tumor regions, 5 adjacent noncancerous liver tissues and 5 peripheral blood samples. To link TCRbeta repertoire diversity to the local molecular phenotype, the 20 to 25 tumor region samples were profiled with Agilent mRNA microarrays.

Including the terminal cysteine and phenylalanine, the CDR3 comprises 16 residues. The CDR3 DNA has 48 bases and is translated from base 1. The paper as a whole reports these results and caveats: Only roughly 8-25% of top clones appeared in all five regions of a tumor, which suggests that tumor-infiltrating T cells are spatially heterogeneous. Repertoire overlap was found to be higher between tumor regions (mean around 35%) than between tumor-adjacent (17%) or tumor-blood (around 15%) pairs, consistent with antigen-driven expansion. Compared with blood, tumors had a significantly larger share of the repertoire taken up by the top 250 clones (p = 0.039). The study included only five patients, and the authors note findings should be validated in a larger study. Because sequencing covered only the TCR beta chain and unpaired alpha chains were not captured, true repertoire diversity is likely underestimated. Since the samples were bulk and unsorted, there was no way to compare CD4+ and CD8+ T cell repertoires.

Concerning this clonotype itself: Which antigen it targets is not known. Sequence at one end of the junction differs from germline and may be a read error.

A constant-region primer and ProtoScript II reverse transcriptase were used to reverse-transcribe TCRbeta-specific cDNA from about 500 ng total RNA. The TCRbeta libraries were prepared through three rounds of nested multiplex PCR following a slightly modified ARM-PCR procedure. Each of the first two PCR rounds ran for about 10 cycles and used multiplex TRBV1-TRBV30 forward primers together with a Cbeta reverse primer. A final 25-cycle PCR with Deep VentR polymerase added sample barcodes and Illumina adapters. Amplicons of 200-500 bp were gel-purified with a QIAquick gel extraction kit before sequencing. The TCRbeta amplicons were sequenced with 250-bp paired-end reads on an Illumina HiSeq 2500. On the study's bioinformatics: To recover full CDR3 sequences, reads were quality-trimmed using Trimmomatic v0.33 and paired reads were then merged using FLASH v1.2.11. V, D and J germline segments were assigned to the rearranged TCRbeta sequences by MiGEC v1.2.1b. Clonotype statistics, along with Shannon-Wiener diversity indices, were calculated using VDJtools v1.0.0. Except for diversity analysis, only each sample's 250 most abundant clonotypes were used in subsequent analyses to reduce sampling bias. TCRdb applied fastp at Q25 and MiXCR to the public reads, then kept only in-frame beta chains. Rows are combined by CDR3 protein, so each entry shows the most common genes and DNA. None of the V and J calls come from the authors' own analysis; TCRdb made them. This sample lists roughly 25,000 distinct CDR3 sequences; 75% to 80% were detected once. Less than 35% of the sample belongs to the ten largest clones.

Total RNA and DNA were co-extracted without cell sorting from 20-30 mg of bulk tissue using the AllPrep DNA/RNA mini kit. Between late 2015 and March 2016, roughly 5 patients in China with histopathologically diagnosed primary liver carcinoma had their tumors surgically resected. Chronic HBV infection was present in the patients, and the patients were treatment-naive at sampling. Five spatially separated regions were sampled per tumor: superior, inferior, left-lateral and right-lateral poles, plus the tumor centre. More than 75% viable tumor cells were found by histology in every tumor sample. Pieces of fresh tumor and adjacent tissue were cut in half, with one half kept in RNAlater at -80 degrees C and the other half sent for histology.

Sequencing used liver tumor tissue from sampling region 5. According to the study, the label for this sample's cell subset or site signals: tumor region T5, tumor centre. This clonotype was sampled from a woman aged 25 to 39 with primary liver carcinoma and hepatitis B virus infection. This chain joins TRBV12-3 or TRBV12-4 to TRBJ2-5; 7 middle bases align to TRBD2. The DNA reads as follows: TGTGCCAGCAGTTTTCGTACGGGGGGAACACAAGAGGCCCACTACTTC. It encodes CASSFRTGGTQEAHYF.